Listed below are T cell receptor beta chains from one sample, sequenced in a study of blood T cell repertoires in COVID-19. Sequencing was performed with immunoSEQ multiplex PCR; in TCRdb, only in-frame clones are kept and a portion is missing. Of about 200,000 clones detected, approximately 91% appear once; the ten largest clones hold under 0.9%. Sequenced sample: peripheral blood. The receptor set was obtained from a man aged 40-50 years with acute or convalescent COVID-19. The conserved cysteine and the conserved F or W are not part of the CDR3 here. Each record gives: J gene, V gene, CDR3 protein.

j_gene: TRBJ2-2
v_gene: TRBV5-1
CDR3aa: ASSLSQVKTGELF

j_gene: TRBJ1-1
v_gene: TRBV3-1/TRBV3-2
CDR3aa: ASSQGPGQGAGTEAF

j_gene: TRBJ1-1
v_gene: TRBV7-2
CDR3aa: ASSLDLNTEAF

j_gene: TRBJ2-2
v_gene: TRBV19
CDR3aa: ASSGQFRTGELF

j_gene: TRBJ2-1
v_gene: TRBV18
CDR3aa: ASSRAGGSSYNEQF

j_gene: TRBJ1-1
v_gene: TRBV19
CDR3aa: ASSTQGGTEAF

j_gene: TRBJ2-3
v_gene: TRBV18
CDR3aa: ASSPTTAGAADTQY

j_gene: TRBJ1-3
v_gene: TRBV28
CDR3aa: ASRNRVGAGNTIY

j_gene: TRBJ2-1
v_gene: TRBV5-1
CDR3aa: ASGGLAGVKQF

j_gene: TRBJ1-5
v_gene: TRBV12-3/TRBV12-4
CDR3aa: ASTYDGNQPQH

j_gene: TRBJ2-5
v_gene: TRBV30
CDR3aa: AWIRSETQY

j_gene: TRBJ2-7
v_gene: TRBV27
CDR3aa: ASSTGLTSYEQY

j_gene: TRBJ2-1
v_gene: TRBV5-1
CDR3aa: ASSLASGGYLSYNEQF

j_gene: TRBJ2-7
v_gene: TRBV14
CDR3aa: ASSPGTWGYEQY

j_gene: TRBJ1-5
v_gene: TRBV2
CDR3aa: ASSVQGGSNQPQH

j_gene: TRBJ2-6
v_gene: TRBV7-2
CDR3aa: ASSSQGQSSGANVLT

j_gene: TRBJ2-1
v_gene: TRBV19
CDR3aa: ASSIGSLEQF

j_gene: TRBJ1-2
v_gene: TRBV30
CDR3aa: AWSKPPNRAVNYGYT

j_gene: TRBJ1-2
v_gene: TRBV19
CDR3aa: ASRSTAPLYGYT

j_gene: TRBJ2-1
v_gene: TRBV9
CDR3aa: ASSVEGTVGGLGVNEQF

j_gene: TRBJ2-1
v_gene: TRBV7-2
CDR3aa: ASSLVRLSGTSGGNEQF

j_gene: TRBJ2-5
v_gene: TRBV3-1/TRBV3-2
CDR3aa: ASSQVGTGGTQY

j_gene: TRBJ2-1
v_gene: TRBV28
CDR3aa: ASTGLGTGGRDEQF